This is a list of T cell receptor beta chains from one sample in a study of blood T cell repertoires in COVID-19. Profiled with immunoSEQ multiplex PCR; TCRdb holds only in-frame clones, not every one. Of approximately 300,000 clones in the sample, about 85% were seen once. The sequenced material came from peripheral blood. These receptors all stem from a human donor with COVID-19, enrolled during active disease. The donor label of this sample is uncertain. Each CDR3 is given with its conserved first and last residue. A D gene is named only where the DNA matches it firmly. The size of a clone is reported for some rows only, either as once, few or many, or as a class for expanded clones.

D gene: TRBD2; V gene: TRBV7-2; J gene: TRBJ2-3; clone size: .; CDR3 DNA: TGTGCCAGCTCCGGCGGGACTAGCGGCACAGATACGCAGTATTTT; CDR3 protein: CASSGGTSGTDTQYF
D gene: TRBD1; V gene: TRBV6-2/TRBV6-3; J gene: TRBJ1-5; clone size: .; CDR3 DNA: TGTGCCAGCAGGTACAGGGGGAGCAATCAGCCCCAGCATTTT; CDR3 protein: CASRYRGSNQPQHF
D gene: TRBD1; V gene: TRBV12-5; J gene: TRBJ2-5; clone size: .; CDR3 DNA: TGTGCTAGTGGTTTGGGGACAGGGATAGAGACCCAGTACTTC; CDR3 protein: CASGLGTGIETQYF
D gene: .; V gene: TRBV11-3; J gene: TRBJ1-3; clone size: .; CDR3 DNA: TGTGCCAGCAGCTCCCGGTCCGGAAACACCATATATTTT; CDR3 protein: CASSSRSGNTIYF
D gene: TRBD2; V gene: TRBV10-3; J gene: TRBJ2-1; clone size: .; CDR3 DNA: TGTGCCATCAGGGGGACTAGCGGGCCGAATGAGCAGTTCTTC; CDR3 protein: CAIRGTSGPNEQFF
D gene: .; V gene: TRBV7-8; J gene: TRBJ1-1; clone size: .; CDR3 DNA: TGTGCCAGCAGCTCCCCCTGGCCCCAGGGGCAGGCTTTCTTT; CDR3 protein: CASSSPWPQGQAFF
D gene: .; V gene: TRBV6-6; J gene: TRBJ1-3; clone size: .; CDR3 DNA: TGTGCCAGCAGACCCGCGACAGGCTCTGGAAACACCATATATTTT; CDR3 protein: CASRPATGSGNTIYF
D gene: TRBD1; V gene: TRBV3-1/TRBV3-2; J gene: TRBJ1-3; clone size: .; CDR3 DNA: TGTGCCAGCAGCCAAGCCACAGGGGGAAGAGGAAACACCATATATTTT; CDR3 protein: CASSQATGGRGNTIYF
D gene: TRBD1; V gene: TRBV7-3; J gene: TRBJ2-6; clone size: .; CDR3 DNA: TGTGCCAGCAGCTTATTGCCAGGGGGCCTCACTGGGGCCAACGTCCTGACTTTC; CDR3 protein: CASSLLPGGLTGANVLTF
D gene: .; V gene: TRBV10-2; J gene: TRBJ2-3; clone size: once; CDR3 DNA: TGCGCCAGCAGTGAAATGGCTCAGGCGGATACGCAGTATTTT; CDR3 protein: CASSEMAQADTQYF
D gene: TRBD1; V gene: TRBV19; J gene: TRBJ1-4; clone size: once; CDR3 DNA: TGTGCCAGTAGTGCCCCCGGGACAGTCTCCATTGAAAAACTGTTTTTT; CDR3 protein: CASSAPGTVSIEKLFF
D gene: TRBD2; V gene: TRBV29-1; J gene: TRBJ2-7; clone size: .; CDR3 DNA: TGCAGCGTTTGTGCTAGCGGGAGTCGTGAGCAGTACTTC; CDR3 protein: CSVCASGSREQYF
D gene: .; V gene: TRBV3-1/TRBV3-2; J gene: TRBJ1-1; clone size: .; CDR3 DNA: TGTGCCAGCAGCCTCGCCGGGAGTGAAGCTTTCTTT; CDR3 protein: CASSLAGSEAFF
D gene: .; V gene: TRBV4-3; J gene: TRBJ2-1; clone size: .; CDR3 DNA: TGCGCCAGCAGCCAAGATTGGGCTCGCGGCGGGAATGAGCAGTTCTTC; CDR3 protein: CASSQDWARGGNEQFF
D gene: .; V gene: TRBV29-1; J gene: TRBJ2-5; clone size: .; CDR3 DNA: TGCAGCGTTGAAGGTATCCGGGACTACCAAGAGACCCAGTACTTC; CDR3 protein: CSVEGIRDYQETQYF
D gene: .; V gene: TRBV6-6; J gene: TRBJ1-5; clone size: .; CDR3 DNA: TGTGCCACCTCAACCGCAGGGGGCAATCAGCCCCAGCATTTT; CDR3 protein: CATSTAGGNQPQHF
D gene: .; V gene: TRBV6-5; J gene: TRBJ1-5; clone size: .; CDR3 DNA: TGTGCCAGCAGGGCCTTAGGAGGGGTGCATCAGCCCCAGCATTTT; CDR3 protein: CASRALGGVHQPQHF
D gene: TRBD2; V gene: TRBV6-2/TRBV6-3; J gene: TRBJ2-7; clone size: .; CDR3 DNA: TGTGCCAGCAGTGGACTAGCGGTGAACTCCTACGAGCAGTACTTC; CDR3 protein: CASSGLAVNSYEQYF
D gene: TRBD1; V gene: TRBV5-1; J gene: TRBJ1-6; clone size: .; CDR3 DNA: TGCGCCAGCAGCTGGACAGGGGGGTCAGGGTCACCCCTCCACTTT; CDR3 protein: CASSWTGGSGSPLHF
D gene: .; V gene: TRBV7-2; J gene: TRBJ2-3; clone size: .; CDR3 DNA: TGTGCCAGCAGCCAAGCTAGCCCCGATACGCAGTATTTT; CDR3 protein: CASSQASPDTQYF
D gene: TRBD1; V gene: TRBV19; J gene: TRBJ2-1; clone size: .; CDR3 DNA: TGTGCCAGTAGTAAACAGGGGGCGTCCTACAATGAGCAGTTCTTC; CDR3 protein: CASSKQGASYNEQFF
D gene: TRBD1; V gene: TRBV24-1; J gene: TRBJ2-7; clone size: .; CDR3 DNA: TGTGCCACCAGTGATCCACAGGGGAGCTCCTACGAGCAGTACTTC; CDR3 protein: CATSDPQGSSYEQYF
D gene: TRBD2; V gene: TRBV11-2; J gene: TRBJ2-1; clone size: .; CDR3 DNA: TGTGCCAGCAGCAAGAGGACTAGCGAGTACAATGAGCAGTTCTTC; CDR3 protein: CASSKRTSEYNEQFF